These 6 T cell receptor beta chains were all obtained from the same sample, sequenced in a study of T cells in Graves' hyperthyroidism and ophthalmopathy. TCR beta CDR3 region amplification was performed from RNA transcripts. Carried out on the TCR CDR3, a first-round RT-PCR used the HTBI primer set. TCRdb re-derived calls from the multiplex PCR reads in MiXCR, one entry per CDR3 protein. The sample has fewer than 600,000 distinct CDR3 sequences; 13% to 15% are singletons. Specimen: blood. The source of these receptors is a woman aged 40 to 50 with Graves' hyperthyroidism.

This clonotype was counted between two and nine times. It may be a read error: a sequence one base away is much more abundant. The J gene is TRBJ2-2, the V gene TRBV2; D possibly corresponds to TRBD2 (6 bases). Germline-derived CDR1 and CDR2 are SNHLY and FYNNEI. The CDR3 contains 13 residues. The CDR3 here is CASSVGGTGELVF. CDR3 DNA: TGTGCCAGCAGTGTTGGCGGGACCGGGGAGCTGGTTTTT.

The chain is built from TRBV12-3 or TRBV12-4 and TRBJ2-5; D remains unclear. The CDR3 has 14 residues. Trimming left V 4 bases short and J 5 bases short, with 14 bases between. CDR3: CASSYVGSRETQYF. The CDR3 DNA reads TGTGCCAGCAGTTACGTCGGCTCGAGGGAGACCCAGTACTTC.

This clonotype was counted between two and nine times. This rearrangement joins TRBV24-1 to TRBJ2-7; a possible D gene is TRBD1 (6 bases). This CDR3 has 14 residues. Germline CDR1 reads KGHDR; CDR2 reads SFDVKD. Trimming pared 7 bases from V and 3 bases from J, leaving 15 bases between. The CDR3 spells CATSQTGGNYEQYF. CDR3 sequence (DNA): TGTGCCACCAGCCAGACAGGTGGGAACTACGAGCAGTACTTC.

Details on this clonotype: With a much larger clone just one base away, this may be a read error. This sequence joins TRBV20-1 and TRBJ2-1; D uncertain. V was shortened by 6 bases and J by 10 bases, with 16 bases between the two germline ends. Germline CDR1 is DFQATT and CDR2 is SNEGSKA (reference sequence). The CDR3 has 12 residues. This CDR3 reads CSAKGNSREQFF. The CDR3 DNA sequence: TGCAGTGCGAAGGGAAATTCTCGGGAGCAGTTCTTC.

The V gene is TRBV28, the J gene TRBJ1-6; 7 nucleotides align to TRBD1. After removal of 6 bases from V and 8 bases from J, the junction contained 13 bases not matched to a gene. The germline gives CDR1 MDHEN, CDR2 SYDVKM. The CDR3 loop spans 16 amino acids. As DNA, the CDR3 is TGTGCCAGCAGGCCCCCGACAGGGTTTTGGGATTCACCCCTCCACTTT. This gives the protein CASRPPTGFWDSPLHF.

This clonotype was counted at least ten times. V and J are TRBV11-3 and TRBJ1-2; D is possibly TRBD1 (5 bases). The CDR3 spans 12 residues. CDR1 is SGHNT and CDR2 is YENEEA in the germline V gene. The V and J ends lost 5 bases and 6 bases respectively, with 10 bases between them. DNA of the CDR3: TGTGCCAGCAGCGGGGACCGGCATGGCTACACCTTC. Its protein product is CASSGDRHGYTF.